These 15 T cell receptor beta chains were sequenced from one sample in a study of cytomegalovirus exposure and HLA in healthy donors. It was with 60 Vbeta and 13 Jbeta primers that the PCR ran. The table came from immunoSEQ multiplex PCR; TCRdb's copy has only in-frame clones and leaves some out. The sample shows over 120,000 clones, 8.5% to 10% of them seen only once. Sequenced sample: PBMCs. All receptors come from a man aged 45 to 65 in good health and CMV-seronegative.

This clone appeared a few times. This same CDR3 is encoded by further DNA sequences in the sample. The V call is TRBV5-1, the J call TRBJ1-1; 11 nucleotides agree with TRBD1. Trimming cost V 0 bases and J 7 bases; bases outside gene matches: 5. CDR1 SGHRS and CDR2 YFSETQ come from the germline V gene. The CDR3 is 15 amino acids. As DNA, the CDR3 is TGCGCCAGCAGCTTGGACGGACAGGGGGCGAATGAAGCTTTCTTT. Translating it yields CASSLDGQGANEAFF.

The gene calls are TRBV6-4 and TRBJ1-5; 8 positions agree with TRBD1. Germline values: CDR1 MRHNA, CDR2 SNTAGT. J lost 4 bases, V lost 9 bases, and 14 bases had no gene match. This CDR3 spans 16 amino acids. The chain's CDR3 is CASTCGTGTTNQPQHF. CDR3 DNA: TGTGCCAGTACCTGTGGGACAGGCACAACTAATCAGCCCCAGCATTTT.

This clone appeared a few times. This chain links TRBV9 with TRBJ1-4; 10 nucleotides align to TRBD1. With 1 base clipped from V and 8 bases from J, the junction kept 5 bases outside the gene matches. Per the germline V gene, CDR1 is SGDLS and CDR2 is YYNGEE. The CDR3 sequence is 15 residues long. CDR3 DNA: TGTGCCAGCAGCGTACACGGGACAGGGGACGAAAAACTGTTTTTT. Protein sequence: CASSVHGTGDEKLFF.

The chain recombines TRBV28 with TRBJ1-3; D gene uncertain. Germline CDR1 MDHEN, CDR2 SYDVKM. This CDR3 is 16 amino acids long. Between the trimmed V and J ends, which lost 3 bases and 0 bases, there was a span of 12 bases. CDR3 sequence: CASSFGRRSSGNTIYF. The CDR3 bases are TGTGCCAGCAGTTTCGGTAGACGGAGCTCTGGAAACACCATATATTTT.

This clone has more than one count but fewer than ten. V and J are TRBV5-8 and TRBJ2-2; weak D call: TRBD1 (6 bases). V shed 4 bases and J shed 6 bases, with 13 bases lying between them. The CDR3 loop spans 14 amino acids. CDR1 is SGHTS, CDR2 YDEGEE, per germline. The DNA of the CDR3 is TGTGCCAGCAGCCGGTTACAGGGTCCCGGGGAGCTGTTTTTT. The encoded protein is CASSRLQGPGELFF.

In its sample, this clone was seen a few times. The genes are TRBV9 and TRBJ2-7; TRBD2 matches at 7 bases. The CDR3 is made up of 16 amino acids. Germline-derived CDR1 and CDR2 are SGDLS and YYNGEE. Trimming took 4 bases from V and 3 from J; bases not matched to a gene: 13. CDR3 DNA: TGTGCCAGCAGCCAGAATGCCCGGGGGGACTACTACGAGCAGTACTTC. The encoded protein is CASSQNARGDYYEQYF.

This clone was counted a few times. The chain employs TRBV5-4 and TRBJ2-1; 7 bases align to TRBD2. From germline, CDR1 is SGHNT and CDR2 YYREEE (reference sequence). The junction had 10 bases not matched to a gene; V was cut back by 4 bases and J by 6 bases. The CDR3 is 15 residues long. The chain's CDR3 is CASSPSGGRVNEQFF. In DNA, the CDR3 is TGTGCCAGCAGCCCCTCGGGGGGTAGGGTCAATGAGCAGTTCTTC.

This clone came up once. This chain connects TRBV7-9 to TRBJ2-5, with unresolved D. The CDR3 is 16 residues long. Germline lookup yields CDR1 SEHNR and CDR2 FQNEAQ (reference sequence). With 5 bases removed from V and 2 bases from J, the gap between germline ends came to 18 bases. The CDR3 nucleotides are TGTGCCAGCAGCCCAGGCGTCGTAAAGGTTCAAGAGACCCAGTACTTC. This translates into CASSPGVVKVQETQYF.

This clone was recorded a few times. The rearrangement uses TRBV18 and TRBJ1-5; D might be TRBD1 (5 bases). The ends were cut back, 5 bases at V and 5 bases at J, with 13 bases in the middle. The CDR3 totals 14 residues. The V gene's germline CDR1 is KGHSH and CDR2 LQKENI. CDR3 nucleotides: TGTGCCAGCTCAACCGTCAGGGTTCATCAGCCCCAGCATTTT. Protein product: CASSTVRVHQPQHF.

This chain uses TRBV6-6 with TRBJ1-2; 8 bases are a match to TRBD1. CDR1 and CDR2 (germline): MNHNY, SVGAGI (reference sequence). CDR3 length: 14 amino acids. V was pared by 8 bases and J by 7 bases, with 12 bases of the junction left unmatched. CDR3 bases: TGTGCCAGCGGTGGGGCAGGGGGCTTGGGTGGCTACACCTTC. Its translation: CASGGAGGLGGYTF.

Note on this clone: Within the sample, other DNA sequences also encode this same CDR3. V gene TRBV2 combines with J gene TRBJ1-3; possible D gene TRBD1, 5 bases. The CDR3 extends over 13 amino acids. Germline CDR1 SNHLY, CDR2 FYNNEI. V lost 11 bases to trimming and J lost 0 bases, with 11 bases between them. The CDR3 is CAPGGISGNTIYF. DNA of the CDR3: TGTGCCCCGGGGGGAATCTCTGGAAACACCATATATTTT.

The CDR3 loop reads CASSLAGGGSLDEQYF. For the CDR3, the DNA is TGTGCCAGCAGTTTAGCGGGGGGCGGTAGTTTGGACGAGCAGTACTTC. The chain combines TRBV27 with TRBJ2-7; 8 bases fit TRBD2. With 2 bases clipped from V and 5 bases from J, the junction kept 11 bases outside the gene matches. CDR3 length equals 16 residues. The germline gives CDR1 MNHEY, CDR2 SMNVEV (reference sequence).

The genes are TRBV28 and TRBJ1-3; D unclear. The germline V and J ends were trimmed by 5 bases and 9 bases, with 14 bases remaining between them. CDR1 and CDR2 (germline): MDHEN, SYDVKM. This CDR3 comprises 13 residues. The CDR3 spells CASSPNDGGTIYF. DNA for the CDR3: TGTGCCAGCAGTCCCAACGACGGAGGCACCATATATTTT.

The V call is TRBV5-1, the J call TRBJ2-3; no clear D. V was trimmed by 3 bases and J by 0 bases, leaving 8 bases between them. Germline values: CDR1 SGHRS, CDR2 YFSETQ. The CDR3 has 14 amino acids. The CDR3 loop reads CASSSTTSTDTQYF. DNA for the CDR3: TGCGCCAGCAGCTCGACGACTAGCACAGATACGCAGTATTTT.

This sequence joins TRBV9 and TRBJ1-2; the match to TRBD1 covers 10 bases. With 2 bases clipped from V and 6 bases from J, the junction kept 7 bases outside the gene matches. This CDR3 region has 15 residues. From germline, CDR1 is SGDLS and CDR2 YYNGEE. The CDR3 sequence: CASSVKGQGGDGYTF. CDR3 coding DNA: TGTGCCAGCAGCGTTAAAGGACAGGGGGGGGATGGCTACACCTTC.